Included here is one TCR beta chain sequence, with context. These data originate in a study of blood T cell repertoires in COVID-19. Whole-study context: COVID-19 samples, acute and convalescent, were from the United States, Italy and Spain.

Authors' analysis steps: Reference gene primer amplification yielded estimated nucleated cell counts. The assay was immunoSEQ multiplex PCR, and TCRdb's table has in-frame clones only and misses some. Clone size and V and J calls were adopted from that table, with D and trimming inferred from the DNA. The table lists 100,000 or so clones, about nine tenths of them singletons. Trimming removed 3 bases from V and 2 bases from J; junction bases left unmatched: 3. The CDR3 covers 14 residues. From germline, CDR1 is DFQATT and CDR2 SNEGSKA (reference sequence). Sequences were obtained from peripheral blood. This rearrangement joins TRBV20-1 to TRBJ2-5; TRBD2 aligns across 10 bases. This receptor was taken from a man in his sixties or seventies with acute or convalescent COVID-19. The CDR3 loop reads CSASLGLAQETQYF. The CDR3 nucleotides are TGCAGTGCTAGTCTGGGACTAGCGCAAGAGACCCAGTACTTC.